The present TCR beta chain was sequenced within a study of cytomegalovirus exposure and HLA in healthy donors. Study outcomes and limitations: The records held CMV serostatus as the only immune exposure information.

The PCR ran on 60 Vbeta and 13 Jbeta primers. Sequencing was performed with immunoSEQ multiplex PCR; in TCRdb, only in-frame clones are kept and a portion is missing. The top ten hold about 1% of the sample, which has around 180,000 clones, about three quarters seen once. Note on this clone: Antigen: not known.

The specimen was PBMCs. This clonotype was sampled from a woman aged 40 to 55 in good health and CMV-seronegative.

CDR3 bases: TGTGCCAGCAGTTTTTCAGTATATAGCAATCAGCCCCAGCATTTT. It specifies CASSFSVYSNQPQHF. V and J are TRBV27 and TRBJ1-5; no clear D gene. Germline values: CDR1 MNHEY, CDR2 SMNVEV (reference sequence). The CDR3 sequence is 15 residues long. V was shortened by 3 bases and J by 0 bases, with 9 bases between the two germline ends.